This entry lists 20 T cell receptor beta chains sequenced from one sample in a study of T cell responses to AZD1222 COVID-19 vaccine (dated by TCRdb to about 2021). The method was the immunoSEQ multiplex PCR assay. In its TCRdb copy, this immuneACCESS table keeps in-frame sequences only and misses some clones. Where compared with another copy, unresolved V genes explain less than half of these, and the others have no known cause. This sample holds approximately 92,000 clones; around 93% were observed only once. The top ten clonotypes cover around 8% of the sample. In light of the paper, this sample's time point label describes: baseline before first vaccination. The sequenced sample was peripheral blood, obtained on day 0 of AZD1222 vaccination. These TCRs come from an adult in good health.

The rearrangement joins TRBV9 to TRBJ1-5; D is undetermined. V was shortened by 0 bases and J by 7 bases, with 11 bases between the two germline ends. Germline V gene sequence: CDR1 SGDLS, CDR2 YYNGEE. The CDR3 spans 14 residues. CDR3 in DNA: TGTGCCAGCAGCGTAGGAAGAGGCCAACAGCCCCAGCATTTT. Translating it yields CASSVGRGQQPQHF.

The rearrangement links TRBV7-2 to TRBJ2-1; TRBD2 might be the D (6 bases). CDR3 size: 13 residues. V lost 8 bases, J lost 6 bases, and 14 bases lay in between. The germline V gene has CDR1 SGHTA and CDR2 FQGNSA. CDR3 region: CASQVASVNEQFF. The DNA of the CDR3 is TGTGCCAGCCAAGTAGCTAGCGTCAATGAGCAGTTCTTC.

Sample share makes this clone medium-sized. V usage is TRBV27 and J usage is TRBJ2-7, with 7 nucleotides matching TRBD2. Germline lookup yields CDR1 MNHEY and CDR2 SMNVEV (reference sequence). V was pared by 4 bases and J by 3 bases, with 9 bases of the junction left unmatched. This CDR3 has 15 residues. The CDR3 sequence is CASSSLAAGDYEQYF. Written as DNA, the CDR3 is TGTGCCAGCAGTTCTCTAGCGGCCGGGGACTACGAGCAGTACTTC.

The V and J genes are TRBV6-5 and TRBJ1-6; D may be TRBD1 (5 bases). Per germline, CDR1 MNHEY and CDR2 SVGAGI. With 6 bases removed from V and 2 bases from J, the gap between germline ends came to 11 bases. CDR3 length equals 15 residues. The CDR3 region is CASRNQGPYNSPLHF. CDR3 DNA sequence: TGTGCCAGCAGAAATCAGGGCCCCTATAATTCACCCCTCCACTTT.

The chain links TRBV2 to TRBJ1-5; D remains ambiguous. This CDR3 is built from 12 residues. Per germline, CDR1 SNHLY and CDR2 FYNNEI. Trimming stripped 6 bases from V and 0 bases from J, with 3 bases between. This CDR3 is CASRFSNQPQHF. The CDR3 DNA is TGTGCCAGCAGGTTTAGCAATCAGCCCCAGCATTTT.

The chain is built from TRBV9 and TRBJ2-1; perhaps D is TRBD1 or TRBD2 (6 bases each). The V and J ends lost 0 bases and 4 bases respectively, with 14 bases between them. The CDR3 has 16 amino acids. Germline loops: CDR1 SGDLS, CDR2 YYNGEE. The CDR3 sequence: CASSVGGDTLYNEQFF. The CDR3 DNA sequence: TGTGCCAGCAGCGTAGGCGGGGACACTCTATACAATGAGCAGTTCTTC.

The chain links TRBV7-2 to TRBJ2-7, with 9 positions matching TRBD2. Germline V gene lookup returns CDR1 SGHTA and CDR2 FQGNSA. This CDR3 is 15 amino acids long. V shed 5 bases and J 0 bases; nucleotides not matched to a gene: 5. CDR3 protein: CASSVDSGGSYEQYF. CDR3 bases: TGTGCCAGCAGCGTCGATAGCGGGGGCTCCTACGAGCAGTACTTC.

The chain has TRBV10-3 and TRBJ2-1; 9 bases agree with TRBD1. Germline V gene lookup returns CDR1 ENHRY and CDR2 SYGVKD. V lost 10 bases to trimming and J lost 6 bases; unmatched junction nucleotides: 7. This CDR3 is 13 amino acids long. CDR3 sequence reads: CATGTGPGNEQFF. The CDR3 bases are TGTGCCACCGGGACAGGGCCTGGCAATGAGCAGTTCTTC.

The rearrangement links TRBV4-2 to TRBJ1-1; TRBD1 matches at 9 bases. The CDR3 is 17 amino acids. The germline CDR1 and CDR2 sequences are LGHNA and YNFKEQ. Germline trimming cut 2 bases from V and 3 bases from J; bases unmatched to any gene: 10. The CDR3 nucleotides read TGTGCCAGCAGCCAACAACCAGGGACAGGGCAGGACACTGAAGCTTTCTTT. Protein product: CASSQQPGTGQDTEAFF.

This clone was counted once. The chain uses TRBV5-1 and TRBJ2-1, with 13 bases lining up with TRBD2. Germline CDR1 reads SGHRS; CDR2 reads YFSETQ. CDR3 length: 15 amino acids. After removal of 4 bases from V and 7 bases from J, the junction contained 5 bases not matched to a gene. The CDR3 coding sequence is TGCGCCAGCAGCCGCCCGGGACTAGCGGGGAATGAGCAGTTCTTC. This codes for CASSRPGLAGNEQFF.

This chain uses TRBV7-3 with TRBJ1-1; the D gene is possibly TRBD1 (5 bases). Germline V lookup: CDR1 SGHTA, CDR2 FQGTGA. CDR3 length: 15 residues. V lost 5 bases and J lost 1, with 14 bases in between. CDR3 region: CASSPARDRNTEAFF. The CDR3 coding sequence is TGTGCCAGCAGCCCCGCCAGGGATCGGAACACTGAAGCTTTCTTT.

In DNA form, the CDR3 reads TGTGCCAGCAGCTTTGTCCAGAGTAGGAAGAACACTGAAGCTTTCTTT. As protein: CASSFVQSRKNTEAFF. The gene calls are TRBV5-8 and TRBJ1-1; D remains unclear. The CDR3 extends over 16 amino acids. Germline CDR1 reads SGHTS; CDR2 reads YDEGEE. Trimming took off 2 bases at V and 1 base at J, with 15 bases between the two ends.

V and J are TRBV30 and TRBJ1-3; no clear D gene. The CDR3 sequence is 15 residues long. Trimming left V 4 bases short and J 0 bases short, with 13 bases between. CDR1 is GTSNPN, CDR2 SVGIG, per germline (reference sequence). CDR3 coding DNA: TGTGCCTGGACCTATACACCTCTCTCTGGAAACACCATATATTTT. It encodes CAWTYTPLSGNTIYF.

This rearrangement joins TRBV9 to TRBJ2-7; TRBD2 agrees at 8 bases. In germline, CDR1 is SGDLS, CDR2 YYNGEE. The junction had 9 bases not matched to a gene; V was cut back by 4 bases and J by 3 bases. This CDR3 is built from 15 residues. CDR3 protein: CASSPGSSGLYEQYF. The CDR3 DNA reads as TGTGCCAGCAGCCCAGGTTCTAGCGGGCTCTACGAGCAGTACTTC.

The chain employs TRBV7-9 and TRBJ1-3, with D unresolved. V was clipped by 2 bases and J by 0 bases, with 17 bases between them. Germline V gene data show CDR1 as SEHNR and CDR2 as FQNEAQ (reference sequence). The CDR3 loop spans 18 amino acids. The DNA for the CDR3 is TGTGCCAGCAGCTTAAGAGGAGGAACAGCGAGCTCTGGAAACACCATATATTTT. Its translation: CASSLRGGTASSGNTIYF.

CDR3 coding DNA: TGTGCCAGCAGCTTGCGAAGCGGAAGGGAGACCCAGTACTTC. Translated, it gives CASSLRSGRETQYF. The chain has TRBV7-2 and TRBJ2-5; D perhaps matches TRBD2 (5 bases). Trimming removed 3 bases from V and 5 bases from J, with 13 bases in between. The CDR3 is 14 amino acids. Germline V gene sequence: CDR1 SGHTA, CDR2 FQGNSA.

The rearrangement links TRBV27 to TRBJ1-6; 11 bases are a match to TRBD1. Germline CDR1 is MNHEY and CDR2 is SMNVEV (reference sequence). The CDR3 has 15 residues. The V and J ends lost 4 bases and 11 bases, in that order; junction bases with no gene match: 7. The CDR3 DNA is TGTGCCAGCAGTTCTTCCGGGACAGGGGGGACACCCCTCCACTTT. The encoded protein is CASSSSGTGGTPLHF.

The V and J genes are TRBV6-5 and TRBJ2-4; tentatively, D is TRBD1 or TRBD2 (5 bases each). Germline V CDR1 and CDR2: MNHEY, SVGAGI. This CDR3 has 15 amino acids. Trimming pared 8 bases from V and 1 base from J, leaving 15 bases between. CDR3 sequence: CASGLFEGAKNIQYF. The CDR3 nucleotides are TGTGCCAGCGGACTTTTTGAGGGGGCCAAAAACATTCAGTACTTC.

The V and J genes are TRBV9 and TRBJ2-7; possibly TRBD1 for D (5 bases). CDR1 is SGDLS, CDR2 YYNGEE, per germline. The CDR3 is made up of 13 amino acids. Trimming pared 3 bases from V and 1 base from J, leaving 8 bases between. In DNA form, the CDR3 reads TGTGCCAGCAGCGCCACAGGATCCTACGAGCAGTACTTC. Translation gives CASSATGSYEQYF.

This chain joins TRBV6-4 and TRBJ1-2, with D tentatively TRBD1 (5 bases). Trimming pared 0 bases from V and 5 bases from J, leaving 13 bases between. The CDR3 loop spans 15 amino acids. Per the germline V gene, CDR1 is MRHNA and CDR2 is SNTAGT. In DNA form, the CDR3 reads TGTGCCAGCAGTGACTCCCTCTGGGGGAGGTATGGCTACACCTTC. Residues: CASSDSLWGRYGYTF.